A single T cell receptor beta chain is shown here with its context. The data were produced by immunoSEQ multiplex PCR, yet TCRdb's version contains in-frame clones alone and is incomplete. The data contain fewer than 12,000 clones, over 65% of them singletons. This entry comes from a study of T cells in localized non-small cell lung cancer. The CDR3 spans 13 residues. Germline V gene lookup returns CDR1 SGHTA and CDR2 FQGNSA. The V and J ends lost 0 bases and 9 bases respectively, with 10 bases between them. The chain has TRBV7-2 and TRBJ2-3; a possible D gene is TRBD2 (7 bases). The sequencing used peripheral blood, collected before any cancer treatment. The origin of this receptor is a male donor older than 55 with stage I lung adenocarcinoma. The CDR3 reads CASSLAGGRTQYF. In DNA form, the CDR3 reads TGTGCCAGCAGCTTAGCGGGGGGGCGAACGCAGTATTTT.